This TCR beta chain stems from a study of shared clonotypes between healthy human individuals. The wider study: The donors, two women and three men, were aged 18 to 49.

Assay execution proceeded at the deep level. Data came from immunoSEQ multiplex PCR; TCRdb stores just in-frame clones and leaves some out. The sample lists approximately 740,000 clones, roughly 70% occurring once. Study-level results: Sharing across four donors was seen in approximately 5.2% of naive CD4 clonotypes. Rarefaction showed sorted-subset sequencing was incomplete despite large depth.

Unmatched junction bases numbered 6, after V lost 3 bases and J lost 7 bases. Germline lookup yields CDR1 GTSNPN and CDR2 SVGIG (reference sequence). CDR3 length: 14 residues. As concerns this clone: The antigen is undetermined.

The rearrangement links TRBV30 to TRBJ2-1; 10 positions match TRBD2. This TCR was sampled from a woman in her 30s in good health. Material: memory CD4+ T cells sorted from blood. Specified subset: CD45RA-negative fraction. CDR3 in amino acids: CAWRLAGVFNEQFF. The CDR3 DNA reads as TGTGCCTGGAGGCTAGCGGGAGTTTTTAATGAGCAGTTCTTC. Complete variable domain (other parts from reference TRBV30 and TRBJ2-1): SQTIHQWPATLVQPVGSPLSLECTVEGTSNPNLYWYRQAAGRGLQLLFYSVGIGQISSEVPQNLSASRPQDRQFILSSKKLLLSDSGFYLCAWRLAGVFNEQFFGPGTRLTVL.